This paragraph covers one T cell receptor beta chain sequence. This clone's antigen is unknown. Base qualities were left out, and no much larger clone turns up one base away. V sheds 5 bases and J sheds 7 bases, leaving 11 bases between their ends. Measured from the cysteine to the phenylalanine, the CDR3 is 12 residues long. Only CDR3 DNA is held: 36 bases, read in frame from base 1. Sequences MNHEY (CDR1) and SVGEGT (CDR2) are obtained from the germline V gene. Preparation of the library involved 5' RACE. Sequencing used a NextSeq 500. The TCR library protocol attached unique molecular identifiers to individual cDNA molecules to correct for sequencing error and PCR bias. Both TCR alpha and beta chains were sequenced, and tight co-correlation was observed between alpha and beta sequence abundances in each sample. In the paper's pipeline: Decombinator V4 was used to annotate TCR sequences for V gene, J gene and CDR3. Expanded TCRs were defined as changing significantly between any two time points under a Poisson model with p below 0.0001. TCR abundances were normalised to the total number of TCRs sequenced per sample and expressed as counts per million. MAIT TCRs were defined by TRAV1-2 paired with TRAJ12, TRAJ20 or TRAJ33, and iNKT TCRs by TRAV10 paired with TRAJ18. VDJdb, accessed 1 November 2021, was searched for CMV, EBV and SARS-CoV-2 annotated TCRs, with TCRs annotated for multiple antigens excluded. In TCRdb, the public reads were trimmed at Q25 with fastp and aligned with MiXCR, with productive beta chains retained. Identical CDR3 proteins give one entry, which carries the most common genes and DNA. TCRdb's processing, not the authors', yielded these V and J calls. A total of about 33,000 distinct CDR3 sequences appear in this sample, approximately 5.3% of them only once. The ten largest account for roughly 13% of the sample.

This sample is part of a study of early T cells in non-severe SARS-CoV-2 infection (dated by TCRdb to 2020 to 2023). Broadly, across the study: Because TCR sequencing relied on bulk RNA taken from unsorted whole blood, pairing of alpha and beta chains was not possible. The paper as a whole reports these results and caveats: VDJdb matching was skewed toward anti-spike CD8 responses and likely underestimated virus-specific expansions, missing private and CD4 specificities.

The study was a case-control design nested within a healthcare worker cohort in London, UK, with weekly nasopharyngeal swab PCR tests and blood sampling. Healthcare workers were enrolled in the week of the UK lockdown, from 23 to 31 March 2020, and were followed every week for up to roughly 15 weeks. The sequence links TRBV6-2 or TRBV6-3 to TRBJ1-1, with the D gene not clear enough to name. The receptor was derived from an adult who was a healthcare worker with PCR-confirmed SARS-CoV-2 infection or an uninfected control (not recorded which). Sequenced input: whole blood. The DNA sequence is given as TGTGCCAGCAGTGGACCGGGTTTTGAAGCTTTCTTT. This encodes CASSGPGFEAFF.